This T cell receptor (beta chain) was retrieved from a study of tumor-infiltrating lymphocytes in oesophageal squamous cell carcinoma. Germline CDR1 is SGHVS and CDR2 is FNYEAQ. The CDR3 has 14 amino acids. V lost 3 bases to trimming and J lost 4 bases; unmatched junction nucleotides: 3. TCRdb redid the calling of the PCR reads with MiXCR, one entry per CDR3 protein. Of some 14,000 distinct CDR3 sequences in the sample, less than 60% are singletons; the top ten hold approximately 14%. This clonotype was obtained from a male donor with esophageal squamous cell carcinoma. This chain connects TRBV7-6 to TRBJ1-2, with TRBD1 identical over 9 bases. Source material: blood. The CDR3 here is CASSLGQGGYGYTF. CDR3 coding DNA: TGTGCCAGCAGCTTGGGACAGGGTGGCTATGGCTACACCTTC.